Presented here are 2 T cell receptor beta chains from one specimen sequenced in a study of OX40 agonist ivuxolimab in advanced cancers. Measured with immunoSEQ multiplex PCR; TCRdb has only the in-frame clones, and not every one. The sample has about 15,000 clones, roughly three quarters seen once. The material was CD4+ or CD8+ T cells sorted from blood, obtained in a trial of the OX40 agonist ivuxolimab. Every receptor here comes from an adult with an advanced solid tumor such as melanoma, head and neck, liver or kidney cancer.

V and J are TRBV19 and TRBJ1-1; D gene ambiguous. The germline CDR1 and CDR2 sequences are LNHDA and SQIVND (reference sequence). This CDR3 spans 12 amino acids. Between the trimmed V and J ends, which lost 6 bases and 4 bases, there was a span of 9 bases. CDR3 amino acids: CASSQGSTEAFF. The CDR3 bases are TGTGCCAGTAGCCAAGGGAGCACTGAAGCTTTCTTT. The entire variable domain, with the rest obtained from reference TRBV19 and TRBJ1-1, is as follows: DGGITQSPKYLFRKEGQNVTLSCEQNLNHDAMYWYRQDPGQGLRLIYYSQIVNDFQKGDIAEGYSVSREKKESFPLTVTSAQKNPTAFYLCASSQGSTEAFFGQGTRLTVV.

The CDR3 nucleotides are TGTGCCATCAGTTCCGACGGAAATAATTCACCCCTCCACTTT. It translates to CAISSDGNNSPLHF. The rearrangement joins TRBV10-3 to TRBJ1-6; D remains unclear. The V end lost 5 bases, the J end lost 5 bases, and 10 bases lay between the germline ends. CDR3 length: 14 residues. CDR1 is ENHRY, CDR2 SYGVKD, per germline.